This is a list of T cell receptor beta chains from one sample in a study of blood T cell repertoires in COVID-19. The assay was immunoSEQ multiplex PCR, and TCRdb's table has in-frame clones only and misses some. The sample comprises around 73,000 clones, approximately 71% of which are singletons, and approximately 2.1% rests with the top ten. The sequencing sample was made of peripheral blood. Receptor source: an older man with COVID-19, enrolled during active disease. CDR3s include the opening cysteine and the closing phenylalanine or tryptophan. D genes are given only for firm matches. Clone sizes are given selectively: once, few, many, or a class where the clone is expanded.

j_call d_call clone_size v_call cdr3_nt cdr3_aa
TRBJ2-7 NA NA TRBV9 TGTGCCAGCAGCGTCTACTCAACGGGAGAGCAGTACTTC CASSVYSTGEQYF
TRBJ2-1 NA NA TRBV5-4 TGTGCCAGCAGCTCAAAACAGGTGGTCCTCTACAATGAGCAGTTCTTC CASSSKQVVLYNEQFF
TRBJ1-2 TRBD1 NA TRBV5-5 TGTGCCAGCAGCTTGTTGGGACAGTCCTCCTATGGCTACACCTTC CASSLLGQSSYGYTF
TRBJ2-2 TRBD1 few TRBV11-3 TGTGCCAGCAGCCCAGGGACAGGGCAGGGAAACACCGGGGAGCTGTTTTTT CASSPGTGQGNTGELFF
TRBJ2-2 TRBD2 NA TRBV4-2 TGTGCCAGCAGCCAAGATATAGGACTAGCGGCAATCACCGGGGAGCTGTTTTTT CASSQDIGLAAITGELFF
TRBJ1-1 NA NA TRBV29-1 TGCAGCGCCGGCGGCTATTCTGAAGCTTTCTTT CSAGGYSEAFF
TRBJ2-3 TRBD2 once TRBV28 TGTGCCAGCAGTTCCCATAGCGGGAGTACGACAGATACGCAGTATTTT CASSSHSGSTTDTQYF
TRBJ2-7 TRBD1 NA TRBV6-2/TRBV6-3 TGTGCCAGCAGACCTCGTAGGGGGCACATCGAGCAGTACTTC CASRPRRGHIEQYF
TRBJ2-7 NA few TRBV30 TGTGCCTGGAGTGAACAATGGGGCGTAGACCTTCGGGAGCAGTACTTC CAWSEQWGVDLREQYF
TRBJ2-2 TRBD1 once TRBV6-5 TGTGCCAGTACTACAGGGGGCTCGATCGGGGAGCTGTTTTTT CASTTGGSIGELFF
TRBJ2-7 NA NA TRBV28 TGTGCCAGCAGTCCTTCTTCGGCAGGGCCCTACGAGCAGTACTTC CASSPSSAGPYEQYF
TRBJ2-2 NA NA TRBV7-2 TGTGCCAGCAGCTTAGCACGGGCGAACACCGGGGAGCTGTTTTTT CASSLARANTGELFF
TRBJ2-1 NA NA TRBV7-3 TGTGCCAGCAGCTTAACGAGGAGCTCCTACAATGAGCAGTTCTTC CASSLTRSSYNEQFF
TRBJ2-5 NA NA TRBV10-3 TGTGCCATCAGTGCCGAAGAGACCCAGTACTTC CAISAEETQYF
TRBJ1-2 TRBD1 NA TRBV6-1 TGTGCCAGCAGTCCCGGACAGGGCCCTGGCTACACCTTC CASSPGQGPGYTF
TRBJ1-6 NA few TRBV6-5 TGTGCCAGCAGCGCAGGGACATATAATTCACCCCTCCACTTT CASSAGTYNSPLHF
TRBJ1-2 NA NA TRBV4-2 TGTGCCAGCAGCCACGGCCTGGACAGTCCTAACTATGGCTACACCTTC CASSHGLDSPNYGYTF
TRBJ1-2 NA NA TRBV28 TGTGCCAGCAGTTCTCCTAGTGGCTACACCTTC CASSSPSGYTF
TRBJ1-1 TRBD1 NA TRBV9 TGTGCCAGCAGCGCGGACGGACAGGCAGGGCTTGAAGCTTTCTTT CASSADGQAGLEAFF
TRBJ1-2 TRBD1 NA TRBV4-2 TGTGCCAGCAGCCAAGGCGAGGGGGCCGGTACGAACTATGGCTACACCTTC CASSQGEGAGTNYGYTF
TRBJ1-1 NA once TRBV29-1 TGCAGCGTTTCCCGGTACCTAATGAACACTGAAGCTTTCTTT CSVSRYLMNTEAFF
TRBJ1-2 NA NA TRBV28 TGTGCCAGCAGTTTGACAGTTACTAACTATGGCTACACCTTC CASSLTVTNYGYTF
TRBJ2-2 NA NA TRBV11-2 TGTGCCAGCAGCTTAGAGGGCTGGTACACCGGGGAGCTGTTTTTT CASSLEGWYTGELFF
TRBJ1-2 NA few TRBV29-1 TGCAGCGTCCGCGGGGGGCCTAGCTATGGCTACACCTTC CSVRGGPSYGYTF
TRBJ1-3 TRBD1 NA TRBV18 TGTGCCAGCTCCAAGACAGGGACTGGAAACACCATATATTTT CASSKTGTGNTIYF
TRBJ2-3 TRBD2 NA TRBV7-3 TGTGCCAGCAGCTTAATGGTGGGGGACTACGATACGCAGTATTTT CASSLMVGDYDTQYF
TRBJ2-1 NA NA TRBV30 TGTGCCGCTGAGGGGGGCGGGAGACATGAGCAGTTCTTC CAAEGGGRHEQFF
TRBJ2-3 TRBD2 NA TRBV7-2 TGTGCCAGCAGCCGGGGGGGATGGGAGAATACGCAGTATTTT CASSRGGWENTQYF